The clone carrying this TCR beta chain was counted a single time. The data stem from a study of blood T cell repertoires in COVID-19. Sequencing was performed with immunoSEQ multiplex PCR; in TCRdb, only in-frame clones are kept and a portion is missing. The sample carries about 290,000 clones, 70% to 90% recorded once. V gave up 3 bases and J gave up 8 bases; unmatched junction bases: 5. The CDR3 is made up of 14 amino acids. CDR1 and CDR2 (germline): MDHEN, SYDVKM. The chain is built from TRBV28 and TRBJ2-1; 9 bases are a match to TRBD1. This receptor was obtained from a woman aged 50 to 65 with active or convalescent COVID-19. Sequencing input: peripheral blood. The CDR3 nucleotides are TGTGCCAGCAGTTTTGGGGACAGGGTTGATGAGCAGTTCTTC. Translation gives CASSFGDRVDEQFF.